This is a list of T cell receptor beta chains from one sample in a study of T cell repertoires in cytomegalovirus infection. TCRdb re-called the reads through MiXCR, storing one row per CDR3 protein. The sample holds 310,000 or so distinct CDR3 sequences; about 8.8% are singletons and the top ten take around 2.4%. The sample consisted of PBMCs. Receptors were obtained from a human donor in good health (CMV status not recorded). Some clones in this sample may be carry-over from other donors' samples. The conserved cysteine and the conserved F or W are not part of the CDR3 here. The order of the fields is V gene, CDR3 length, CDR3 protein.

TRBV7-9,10,ASSPAWDEQF
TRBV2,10,ASSVQKETQY
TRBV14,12,ASSQTTRGETQY
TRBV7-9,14,ASSLEGGSAKNIQY
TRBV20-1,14,SARDSAQKATDTQY
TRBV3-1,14,ASSQDLGTSGDEQY
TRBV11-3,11,ASSFRPQETQY
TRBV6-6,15,ASSYSPLGGTYNEQF
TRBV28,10,ASSSSPGELF
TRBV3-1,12,ASSQAQGSDTQY
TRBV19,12,ATDQGVNTGELF
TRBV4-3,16,ASSQSPPGTSGGETQY
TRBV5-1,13,ASSLEGRSGNTIY
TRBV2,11,ASSRGGYQPQH
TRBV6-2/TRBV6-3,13,ASSHEGQGRTEAF
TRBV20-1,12,SASTARASYGYT
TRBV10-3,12,AITNRDATGEAF
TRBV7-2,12,ASSSSAISEKLF
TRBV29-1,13,SGSPGQVFGDTQY
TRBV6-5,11,ASRLGRYTEAF
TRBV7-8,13,ASSLASSTTGELF
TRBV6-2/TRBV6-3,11,ASRQQGTHGYT
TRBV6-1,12,ASSDNSFSDEQF
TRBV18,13,ASSPTTGVNTEAF
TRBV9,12,ASSTGTSGDTQY
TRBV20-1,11,STTGRSRQPQH
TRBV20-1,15,SARGLAGGEAYNEQF
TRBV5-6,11,ASSFGRDQPQH
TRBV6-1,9,ASNQDTEAF
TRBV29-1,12,SVVLQAGANVLT
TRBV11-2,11,ASSSQRLDTQY
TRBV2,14,ASSYRGISPNQPQH
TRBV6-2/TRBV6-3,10,ASSYARDTQY
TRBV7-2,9,ASSLWAGYT
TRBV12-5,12,ASGLELGRYGYT
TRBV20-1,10,SADRFNQPQH
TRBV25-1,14,ASSGVRLAGYNEQF
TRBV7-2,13,ASSLLGHPAETQY
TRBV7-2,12,ASSPEGGLYEQY
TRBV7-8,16,ASSLGLGGPLNTDTQY
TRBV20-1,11,SESGGSVEKLF
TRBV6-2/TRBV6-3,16,ASTPGQGAQREGAEQF
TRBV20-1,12,SAPGLALWNEQF
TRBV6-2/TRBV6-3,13,ASSYVTIQNTEAF
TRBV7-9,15,ASSTRITGGSYNEQF
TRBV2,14,ASRAAGTGPTYGYT
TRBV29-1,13,SVSITGNSNQPQH
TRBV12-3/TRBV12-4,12,ASSPSALSYEQY
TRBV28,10,ASSGANTEAF
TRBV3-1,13,ASRTLAGPPETQY
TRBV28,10,ASSRMNYGYT
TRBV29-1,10,SVFSQQGGAF
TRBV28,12,ASSFPVQGSASF